Here is one T cell receptor beta chain with its context. As yet, its antigen is unknown. Sequencing used immunoSEQ multiplex PCR; TCRdb keeps in-frame clones, though not all of them. The repertoire holds some 77,000 clones, with around 89% as singletons. During the collection period, no donor immune events like infections were recorded. This sample was included in a study of identifying expanded T cells in peripheral blood. Study-wide results and caveats: Approximately 1.1 clones differed between technical replicates, versus 16.4 and 19 over time.

The germline V gene encodes CDR1 MDHEN and CDR2 SYDVKM. The CDR3 spans 12 residues. V lost 4 bases and J lost 5, with 8 bases in between. The receptor was derived from a person between 18 and 70 years old in good health. Sequencing used blood. This chain joins TRBV28 and TRBJ1-1; no clear D gene. The CDR3 DNA is TGTGCCAGCAGTTCCCTTCAGACTGAAGCTTTCTTT. Its translation: CASSSLQTEAFF.